A selection of T cell receptor beta chains follows, all from one sample in a study of blood T cell repertoires in COVID-19. Here immunoSEQ multiplex PCR was the method, and the copy in TCRdb shows in-frame clones only, minus some. The sample holds some 240,000 clones; almost 85% are singletons and the top ten take about 2.4%. The sample taken for sequencing was peripheral blood. The source is a woman aged 70-85 years with COVID-19, enrolled during active disease. CDR3s include the opening cysteine and the closing phenylalanine or tryptophan. D genes are given only for firm matches. For some rows the clone size is stated as once, few or many, or as a class when expanded; others skip it.

clone_size	j_call	d_call	v_call	cdr3_aa	cdr3_nt
.	TRBJ1-2	.	TRBV7-9	CASSLDSLGYGYTF	TGTGCCAGCAGCTTAGACAGTTTGGGCTATGGCTACACCTTC
.	TRBJ2-5	TRBD2	TRBV11-3	CASSQGLAGGEETQYF	TGTGCCAGCAGCCAGGGACTAGCGGGGGGGGAAGAGACCCAGTACTTC
.	TRBJ2-5	TRBD2	TRBV7-8	CASSLYGGGEEETQYF	TGTGCCAGCAGCTTATATGGTGGGGGGGAGGAAGAGACCCAGTACTTC
once	TRBJ1-2	.	TRBV10-3	CAISEGIPGTGYTF	TGTGCCATCAGTGAAGGTATTCCAGGAACTGGCTACACCTTC
.	TRBJ2-2	.	TRBV2	CASSPDSPVGGELFF	TGTGCCAGCAGTCCTGACAGCCCCGTGGGCGGGGAGCTGTTTTTT
.	TRBJ1-5	.	TRBV19	CASTKGVLVNQPQHF	TGTGCCAGTACGAAGGGGGTTTTAGTGAATCAGCCCCAGCATTTT
.	TRBJ2-7	TRBD1	TRBV11-2	CASSLEQGGTYEQYF	TGTGCCAGCAGCTTAGAACAGGGGGGCACCTACGAGCAGTACTTC
.	TRBJ1-3	TRBD1	TRBV2	CASSPDRGLNTIYF	TGTGCCAGCAGTCCAGACAGGGGGCTAAACACCATATATTTT
.	TRBJ2-7	.	TRBV11-1	CAVLGAGSDEQYF	TGTGCCGTTCTAGGGGCAGGCTCTGACGAGCAGTACTTC
.	TRBJ1-1	TRBD1	TRBV9	CASSVQGATVEAFF	TGTGCCAGCAGCGTACAGGGGGCCACGGTTGAAGCTTTCTTT
.	TRBJ1-6	TRBD1	TRBV18	CASSETGGDSPLHF	TGTGCCAGCTCAGAGACAGGGGGGGATTCACCCCTCCACTTT
few	TRBJ1-5	.	TRBV5-5	CASSLAPPTVNQPQHF	TGTGCCAGCAGCTTGGCCCCACCGACTGTGAATCAGCCCCAGCATTTT
.	TRBJ1-2	.	TRBV29-1	CSVEPITGTINYGYTF	TGCAGCGTTGAACCCATTACAGGGACGATAAACTATGGCTACACCTTC
few	TRBJ2-7	.	TRBV4-3	CASSQGPQGSYEQYF	TGCGCCAGCAGCCAAGGCCCCCAGGGAAGCTACGAGCAGTACTTC
.	TRBJ1-5	.	TRBV14	CASSQEEGQPQHF	TGTGCCAGCAGCCAAGAAGAGGGTCAGCCCCAGCATTTT
.	TRBJ1-3	TRBD1	TRBV7-2	CASTQTGTSGNTIYF	TGTGCCAGCACCCAGACAGGGACCTCTGGAAACACCATATATTTT
once	TRBJ1-2	TRBD1	TRBV5-1	CASSPQTGGDGYTF	TGCGCCAGCAGCCCTCAAACAGGGGGCGATGGCTACACCTTC
.	TRBJ2-3	.	TRBV18	CASSQGHDSTDTQYF	TGTGCCAGCTCACAAGGACACGATAGCACAGATACGCAGTATTTT
.	TRBJ2-5	.	TRBV16	CASSSRQVQETQYF	TGTGCCAGCAGCTCGCGACAGGTCCAAGAGACCCAGTACTTC
.	TRBJ1-4	.	TRBV27	CASSLYRKDNEKLFF	TGTGCCAGCAGTTTATACAGAAAGGATAATGAAAAACTGTTTTTT
.	TRBJ1-2	.	TRBV7-8	CASSHRAGDYGYTF	TGTGCCAGCAGCCATCGGGCAGGGGACTATGGCTACACCTTC
.	TRBJ2-5	.	TRBV21-1	CASSTRQATEETQYF	TGTGCCAGCAGCACAAGACAGGCTACGGAAGAGACCCAGTACTTC